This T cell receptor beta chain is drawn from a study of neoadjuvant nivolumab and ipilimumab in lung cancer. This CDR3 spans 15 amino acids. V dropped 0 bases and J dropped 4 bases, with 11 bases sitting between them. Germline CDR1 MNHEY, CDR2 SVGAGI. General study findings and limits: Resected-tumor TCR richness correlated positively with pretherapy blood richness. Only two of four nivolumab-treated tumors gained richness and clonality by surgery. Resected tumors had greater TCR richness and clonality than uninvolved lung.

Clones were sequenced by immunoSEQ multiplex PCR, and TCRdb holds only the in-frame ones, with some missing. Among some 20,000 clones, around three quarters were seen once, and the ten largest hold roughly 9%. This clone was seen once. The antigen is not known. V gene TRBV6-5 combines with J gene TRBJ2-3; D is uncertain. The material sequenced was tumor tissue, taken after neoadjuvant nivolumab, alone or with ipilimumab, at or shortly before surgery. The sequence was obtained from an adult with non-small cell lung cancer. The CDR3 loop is CASSYSLRSPDTQYF. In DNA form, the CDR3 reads TGTGCCAGCAGTTACTCCCTGCGCAGCCCAGATACGCAGTATTTT.